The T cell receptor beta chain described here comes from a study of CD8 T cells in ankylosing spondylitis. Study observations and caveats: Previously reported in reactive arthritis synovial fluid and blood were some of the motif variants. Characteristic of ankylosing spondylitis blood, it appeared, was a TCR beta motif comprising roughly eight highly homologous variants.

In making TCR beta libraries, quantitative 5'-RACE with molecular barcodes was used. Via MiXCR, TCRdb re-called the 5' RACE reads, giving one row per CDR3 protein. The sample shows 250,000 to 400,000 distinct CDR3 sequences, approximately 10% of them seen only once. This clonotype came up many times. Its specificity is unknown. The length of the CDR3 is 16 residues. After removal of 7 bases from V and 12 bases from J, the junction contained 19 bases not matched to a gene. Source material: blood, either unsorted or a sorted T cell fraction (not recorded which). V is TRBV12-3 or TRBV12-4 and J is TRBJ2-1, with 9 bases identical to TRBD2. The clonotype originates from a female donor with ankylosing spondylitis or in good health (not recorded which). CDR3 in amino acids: CASIPRAGGPEGAQFF. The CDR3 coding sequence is TGTGCCAGCATTCCGCGCGCGGGGGGGCCGGAGGGGGCGCAGTTCTTC.